Given below is one TCR beta chain in context. The CDR3 has 15 residues. Germline V gene data show CDR1 as LNHNV and CDR2 as YYDKDF (reference sequence). The germline V and J ends were trimmed by 2 bases and 10 bases, with 18 bases remaining between them. This entry belongs to a study of blood T cell repertoires in COVID-19. Across the whole study: Some COVID-19 samples were acute and others convalescent; all came from the United States, Italy and Spain. PBMCs, B-cell-depleted T cells, or T cells provided the cDNA or gDNA that made up the material.

In the source study's methods: Estimation of nucleated cell counts was performed using reference gene primer amplification. Method: immunoSEQ multiplex PCR; TCRdb's copy keeps in-frame clones and lacks some. That table gives V, J and clone size, and the DNA gave D and trimming. The profile covers about 36,000 clones, with 90% appearing a single time and more than 4% taken by the ten largest. The sequence was collected from a human donor in a cohort sampled during active COVID-19. Sequenced: peripheral blood. The V gene is TRBV15, the J gene TRBJ2-1, with a possible D match to TRBD2 (5 bases). The CDR3 DNA is TGTGCCACCAGCAGATCCGGGTCGGGAAGGAGGGAGCAGTTCTTC. Its translation: CATSRSGSGRREQFF.